This TCR beta chain was observed in a study of blood T cell repertoires in COVID-19. Across the study: Specimens from acute and convalescent COVID-19 originated in the United States, Italy and Spain.

This study enrolled people aged roughly 18 to 90 from approximately 24 US geographic areas. Produced via immunoSEQ multiplex PCR; TCRdb's table is partial and in-frame only. This repertoire shows over 300,000 clones, around nine tenths found once; its top ten account for 4.5% to 7%. Germline CDR1 and CDR2: SNHLY and FYNNEI. The CDR3 totals 13 residues. Concerning this clone itself: An end of the junction does not agree with germline; a read error may underlie this.

V is TRBV2 and J is TRBJ1-3; D call uncertain. The sample was PBMCs or T cells enriched from blood (not recorded which). The sequence derives from a woman in her 30s who had recovered from COVID-19. Written as DNA, the CDR3 is TGTGCCAGCAGTGGGGATGGCGGGGTAATAATCCGGTGG. Its translation is CASSGDGGVIIRW.